This T cell receptor (beta chain) was recovered during a study of blood T cell repertoires in COVID-19. Turning to the study itself: COVID-19 samples, acute and convalescent, were from the United States, Italy and Spain.

TCRdb's copy holds only in-frame clones and misses some; the assay was immunoSEQ multiplex PCR. The sample includes about 240,000 clones, 80% to 85% of them seen just once. CDR3 length equals 13 residues. J gave up 2 bases and V 6 bases, and 3 bases lay outside the gene matches. Germline V gene lookup returns CDR1 MDHEN and CDR2 SYDVKM. This clone was counted only a few times. Within the sample, other DNA sequences also encode this same CDR3. Enrollment of patients from Seattle took place during active infection, with longitudinal follow-up. The chain uses TRBV28 and TRBJ1-2, with 7 positions matching TRBD1. Sequenced: peripheral blood. This TCR came from a woman older than 75 with COVID-19, enrolled during active disease. The CDR3 DNA reads TGTGCCAGCAGCCCGGGACAGAACTATGGCTACACCTTC. This translates into CASSPGQNYGYTF.